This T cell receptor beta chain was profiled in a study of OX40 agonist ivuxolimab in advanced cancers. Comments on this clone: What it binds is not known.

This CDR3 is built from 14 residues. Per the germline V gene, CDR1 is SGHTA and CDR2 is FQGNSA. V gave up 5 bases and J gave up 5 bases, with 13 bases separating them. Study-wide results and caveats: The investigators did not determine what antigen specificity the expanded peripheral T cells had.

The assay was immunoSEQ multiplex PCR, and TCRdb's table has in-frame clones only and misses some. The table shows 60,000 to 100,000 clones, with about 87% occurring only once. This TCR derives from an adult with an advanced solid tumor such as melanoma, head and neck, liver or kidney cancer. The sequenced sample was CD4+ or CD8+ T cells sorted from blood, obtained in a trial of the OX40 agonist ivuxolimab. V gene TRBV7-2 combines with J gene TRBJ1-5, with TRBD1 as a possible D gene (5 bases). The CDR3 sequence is CASSPRGGDQPQHF. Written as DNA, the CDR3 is TGTGCCAGCAGCCCCCGGGGGGGTGATCAGCCCCAGCATTTT.